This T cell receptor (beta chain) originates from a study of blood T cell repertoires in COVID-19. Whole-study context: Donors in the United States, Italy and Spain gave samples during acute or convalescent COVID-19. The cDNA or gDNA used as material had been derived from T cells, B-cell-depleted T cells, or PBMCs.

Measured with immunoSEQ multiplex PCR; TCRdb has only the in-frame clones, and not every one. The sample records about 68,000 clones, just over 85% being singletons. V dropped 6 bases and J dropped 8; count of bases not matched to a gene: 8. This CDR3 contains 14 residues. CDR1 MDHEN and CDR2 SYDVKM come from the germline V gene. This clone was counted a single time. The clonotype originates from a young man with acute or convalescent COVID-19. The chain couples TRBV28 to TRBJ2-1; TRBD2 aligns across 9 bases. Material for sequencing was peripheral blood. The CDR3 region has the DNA TGTGCCAGCAGCTGGGACCGCGGGGGGGATGAGCAGTTCTTC. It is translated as CASSWDRGGDEQFF.